The source of this T cell receptor beta chain is a study of vaccination effects on CD4 cells after COVID-19. This CDR3 is built from 13 residues. Looked up from germline, CDR1 is GTSNPN and CDR2 is SVGIG (reference sequence). V was clipped by 8 bases and J by 7 bases, with 17 bases between them. About this clone: What it recognizes is unknown.

Within the ViraFEST assay, antigen-specific CD4+ T cells underwent expansion with viral peptide pools prior to sequencing. When around 9 days of culture had elapsed, CD4+ T cells were isolated. Every participant took two doses of the BNT162b2 or mRNA-1273 vaccine. PBMC were cultured at fewer than 2.5 million per well with 10 IU/ml IL-2 and around 10 ug/ml peptides. This table comes from immunoSEQ multiplex PCR, and its TCRdb copy is limited to in-frame clones, with some not included. The data hold more than 9,500 clones, with roughly 70% observed a single time. Study-level points and caveats: Healthy vaccinees' vaccine-induced clones included only 1 of 255 that recognized common cold coronaviruses. By a late point after vaccination, infection- and vaccine-induced clones had shrunk markedly through clonal contraction.

The chain carries TRBV30 and TRBJ1-4; D perhaps matches TRBD1 (6 bases). This TCR came from a human donor who received a COVID-19 vaccine. The specimen comprised CD4+ T cells from PBMCs cultured with SARS-CoV-2 spike peptides, sampled after COVID-19 vaccination. The CDR3 protein is CAGGQRRVEKLFF. As DNA, the CDR3 is TGTGCCGGCGGACAGCGGCGAGTTGAAAAACTGTTTTTT. Full variable domain (outside the CDR3, taken from reference TRBV30 and TRBJ1-4): SQTIHQWPATLVQPVGSPLSLECTVEGTSNPNLYWYRQAAGRGLQLLFYSVGIGQISSEVPQNLSASRPQDRQFILSSKKLLLSDSGFYLCAGGQRRVEKLFFGSGTQLSVL.